A selection of T cell receptor beta chains follows, all from one sample in a study of blood T cells in healthy people across ages. TCRdb called the 5' RACE reads again in MiXCR, with one record for every CDR3 protein. The sample has fewer than 1 million distinct CDR3 sequences; roughly 44% are singletons. The sample taken for sequencing was blood. All receptors derive from a man aged 60 to 75 in good health. Each CDR3 is given with its conserved first and last residue. The D gene is left open where the match is weak. Clone size is shown for a subset of rows, as once, few, many or a class of expanded clone.

NA,NA,13,TRBV6-5,TRBJ1-1,TGTGCCAGCAGTACGGGAGGGCTCACTGAAGCTTTCTTT,CASSTGGLTEAFF
NA,NA,15,TRBV20-1,TRBJ2-5,TGCAGTGCTAGAGATGCCACAGACCCCCAAGAGACCCAGTACTTC,CSARDATDPQETQYF
TRBD2,NA,16,TRBV9,TRBJ2-3,TGTGCCAGCAGCGTAGCTCAAGCGGGGGGCACAGATACGCAGTATTTT,CASSVAQAGGTDTQYF
NA,few,15,TRBV7-9,TRBJ1-2,TGTGCCAGCAGCACCCTAAGGGGGAGTAACTATGGCTACACCTTC,CASSTLRGSNYGYTF
NA,NA,14,TRBV20-1,TRBJ2-2,TGCAGTGCTAGATTCTCCAGGGGACCCGGGGAGCTGTTTTTT,CSARFSRGPGELFF
NA,NA,16,TRBV7-9,TRBJ2-7,TGTGCCAGCAGCTCTCCGGGACACCATAAGCCCTACGAGCAGTACTTC,CASSSPGHHKPYEQYF
TRBD2,NA,17,TRBV7-2,TRBJ2-3,TGTGCCAGCAGCTTAGCTCGGGGCGGGGGAAGCACAGATACGCAGTATTTT,CASSLARGGGSTDTQYF
NA,NA,13,TRBV6-6,TRBJ2-1,TGTGCCAGCAGCCGCCAGATTAGCAATGAGCAGTTCTTC,CASSRQISNEQFF
NA,NA,10,TRBV29-1,TRBJ2-3,TGCAGCTCTGGGACAGATACGCAGTATTTT,CSSGTDTQYF
TRBD1,many,14,TRBV7-2,TRBJ2-7,TGTGCCAGCAGCTTAGGCAGGGGGCCCTACGAGCAGTACTTC,CASSLGRGPYEQYF
NA,NA,16,TRBV7-2,TRBJ2-1,TGTGCCAGCAGCTTATCCGGGGGACCACGGTCGGATGAGCAGTTCTTC,CASSLSGGPRSDEQFF
NA,many,13,TRBV25-1,TRBJ1-1,TGTGCCAGCAGTGAAGTGTATAACACTGAAGCTTTCTTT,CASSEVYNTEAFF
NA,few,17,TRBV12-3/TRBV12-4,TRBJ2-7,TGTGCCAGCAGCTTTGGAAAATCGGGACGCGTTCTCAACGAGCAGTACTTC,CASSFGKSGRVLNEQYF
TRBD1,NA,14,TRBV7-2,TRBJ2-7,TGTGCCAGCAGCCCACAGGGGGAGCGGTACGAGCAGTACTTC,CASSPQGERYEQYF
NA,few,14,TRBV29-1,TRBJ2-3,TGCAGCGCCAGGCCGGGATTTAACACAGATACGCAGTATTTT,CSARPGFNTDTQYF
NA,few,12,TRBV29-1,TRBJ2-1,TGCAGCACCAGCTGGGGGGCTCATGAGCAGTTCTTC,CSTSWGAHEQFF
TRBD2,NA,15,TRBV20-1,TRBJ2-1,TGCAGTGCGTACTCCGGGACTAGCGGGATCAATGAGCAGTTCTTC,CSAYSGTSGINEQFF
TRBD2,NA,15,TRBV2,TRBJ2-1,TGTGCCAGCGTGAGCGGGAGGGCTGCCTACAATGAGCAGTTCTTC,CASVSGRAAYNEQFF
NA,few,15,TRBV3-1,TRBJ2-7,TGTGCCAGCAGCCAAGGTCTTATCACTGGCTACGAGCAGTACTTC,CASSQGLITGYEQYF
TRBD2,few,15,TRBV20-1,TRBJ2-5,TGCAGTGCTAGAGATCGGGTTAGCGGGGGAGAGACCCAGTACTTC,CSARDRVSGGETQYF
NA,NA,13,TRBV7-9,TRBJ1-1,TGTGCCAGCAGCTTACAGGGGACCACTGAAGCTTTCTTT,CASSLQGTTEAFF
NA,NA,13,TRBV6-2/TRBV6-3,TRBJ2-3,TGTGCCAGCAGTTTCTACAACACAGATACGCAGTATTTT,CASSFYNTDTQYF
NA,many,15,TRBV20-1,TRBJ2-5,TGCAGTGCTAGAGGTCGACAGTCCCGCCAAGAGACCCAGTACTTC,CSARGRQSRQETQYF
TRBD2,once,16,TRBV9,TRBJ2-3,TGTGCCAGCAGCGTAGATGATAGCGGGGGGTGGAATACGCAGTATTTT,CASSVDDSGGWNTQYF
NA,few,18,TRBV6-1,TRBJ1-5,TGTGCCAGCAGTGAAGATATCTGGGCAGGGATTAGCAATCAGCCCCAGCATTTT,CASSEDIWAGISNQPQHF
TRBD2,few,14,TRBV12-3/TRBV12-4,TRBJ2-1,TGTGCCACCGGAGCGGGGGGGCCAGGCAATGAGCAGTTCTTC,CATGAGGPGNEQFF
NA,NA,15,TRBV12-3/TRBV12-4,TRBJ1-5,TGTGCCAGCAGGCCACATGCAGGGGACAATCAGCCCCAGCATTTT,CASRPHAGDNQPQHF
NA,NA,14,TRBV7-2,TRBJ2-3,TGTGCCAGCAGCTTACTGATGGGGACAGATACGCAGTATTTT,CASSLLMGTDTQYF
NA,few,13,TRBV9,TRBJ2-3,TGTGCCAGCAGCGCGGGGGGCCGGGATACGCAGTATTTT,CASSAGGRDTQYF
NA,many,13,TRBV6-2/TRBV6-3,TRBJ2-4,TGTGCCAGCAGTCCCACCGACATTAACATTCAGTACTTC,CASSPTDINIQYF
NA,few,14,TRBV5-6,TRBJ2-7,TGTGCCAGCAGCCGTTCAGCCCAGATATACGAGCAGTACTTC,CASSRSAQIYEQYF
NA,NA,14,TRBV4-1,TRBJ2-7,TGCGCCAGCAGCCAAGATGGGAATACAGGGGAGCAGTACTTC,CASSQDGNTGEQYF
TRBD2,NA,18,TRBV7-9,TRBJ2-3,TGTGCCAGCAGCTCCCCGGGACTAGCGGGGGCGAGCACAGATACGCAGTATTTT,CASSSPGLAGASTDTQYF
TRBD1,NA,17,TRBV24-1,TRBJ2-2,TGTGCCACCAGTGAAAACCCCAGACAGGGGAACACCGGGGAGCTGTTTTTT,CATSENPRQGNTGELFF
NA,many,14,TRBV7-9,TRBJ2-5,TGTGCCAGCAGCCTAACAGGGAAGGAAGAGACCCAGTACTTC,CASSLTGKEETQYF
TRBD2,NA,14,TRBV18,TRBJ2-1,TGTGCCAGCTCACCACCGGGCGGGGGGAGTGAGCAGTTCTTC,CASSPPGGGSEQFF
NA,few,11,TRBV7-9,TRBJ2-7,TGTGCCAGCAGCTTAACCACAGAGCAGTACTTC,CASSLTTEQYF
NA,few,13,TRBV12-5,TRBJ2-3,TGTGCTAGTGGTTTTCCGGGTTTAGATACGCAGTATTTT,CASGFPGLDTQYF
NA,few,15,TRBV7-2,TRBJ2-5,TGTGCCAGCAGCCACCACTGGACGTACCAAGAGACCCAGTACTTC,CASSHHWTYQETQYF
TRBD1,NA,13,TRBV7-9,TRBJ2-1,TGTGCCAGCAGCGGACAGGGTGGTTCGGAGCAGTTCTTC,CASSGQGGSEQFF
NA,few,15,TRBV6-2/TRBV6-3,TRBJ1-4,TGTGCCAGCAGTTACCTGGGGACAACTAATGAAAAACTGTTTTTT,CASSYLGTTNEKLFF
NA,NA,14,TRBV9,TRBJ2-7,TGTGCCAGCAGCGCTGACGGGGATTCCTACGAGCAGTACTTC,CASSADGDSYEQYF
NA,many,13,TRBV15,TRBJ2-7,TGTGCCACCAGCAGAGATGTTCGGTGGGAGCAGTACTTC,CATSRDVRWEQYF
NA,NA,14,TRBV11-2,TRBJ2-3,TGTGCCAGCAGCTTGTCTCCAGCCACAGATACGCAGTATTTT,CASSLSPATDTQYF
TRBD2,few,17,TRBV4-3,TRBJ2-6,TGCGCCAGCAGCCAAGGCTCGGGGGGAGGTGGGGCCAACGTCCTGACTTTC,CASSQGSGGGGANVLTF
NA,many,13,TRBV11-3,TRBJ2-1,TGTGCCAGCAGCCCAAGAACGGGGGGCCGGCAGTTCTTC,CASSPRTGGRQFF
NA,NA,14,TRBV14,TRBJ2-5,TGTGCCAGCAGCCAAGATTGGGCAGGCTATGAGCAGTACTTC,CASSQDWAGYEQYF
NA,few,14,TRBV9,TRBJ2-7,TGTGCCAGCAGCGTCTTGAGAGACTCCTACGAGCAGTACTTC,CASSVLRDSYEQYF
NA,NA,14,TRBV6-1,TRBJ1-1,TGTGCCAGCGGGTCGGCAATCCGAAACACTGAAGCTTTCTTT,CASGSAIRNTEAFF
TRBD1,many,14,TRBV7-9,TRBJ2-7,TGTGCCAGCACCACCACAGGGGGCCCCTACGAGCAGTACTTC,CASTTTGGPYEQYF
TRBD1,few,15,TRBV6-1,TRBJ1-1,TGTGCCAGCAGTGGGACAGGCCTATTGAACACTGAAGCTTTCTTT,CASSGTGLLNTEAFF
NA,many,13,TRBV29-1,TRBJ1-5,TGCAGCGTTGGGGACGGTGGCAATCAGCCCCAGCATTTT,CSVGDGGNQPQHF